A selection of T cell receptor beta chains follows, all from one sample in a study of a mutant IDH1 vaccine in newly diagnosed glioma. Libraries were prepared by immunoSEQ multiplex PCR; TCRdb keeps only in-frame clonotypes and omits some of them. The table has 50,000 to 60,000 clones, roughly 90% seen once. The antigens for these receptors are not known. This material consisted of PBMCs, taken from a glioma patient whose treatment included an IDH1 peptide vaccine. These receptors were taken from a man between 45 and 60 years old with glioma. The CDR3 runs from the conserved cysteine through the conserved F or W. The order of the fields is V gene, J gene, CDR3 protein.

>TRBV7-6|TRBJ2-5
CASSRSSRTGQETQYF
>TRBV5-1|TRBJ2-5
CASSLDGPTQYF
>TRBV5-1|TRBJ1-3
CASSLAGGNSGNTIYF
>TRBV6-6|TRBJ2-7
CAASQGSLYEQYF
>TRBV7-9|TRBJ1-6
CASSRQGARYNSPLHF
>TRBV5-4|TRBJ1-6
CASSLLARPASNSPLHF
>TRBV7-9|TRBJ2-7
CASSLREDRGNEQYF
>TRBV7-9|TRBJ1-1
CASSSRVAEAFF
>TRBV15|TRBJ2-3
CATSRDRSKDTQYF
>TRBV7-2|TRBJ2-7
CASSLNPRGSSYEQYF
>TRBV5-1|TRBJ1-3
CASSLAVDTPGNTIYF
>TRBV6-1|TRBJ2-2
CASRAGNTGELFF
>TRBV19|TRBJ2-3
CASSSREIGGVDTQYF
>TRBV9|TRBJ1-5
CASSVSGGSNQPQHF
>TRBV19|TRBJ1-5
CASSIGLGVGSQPQHF
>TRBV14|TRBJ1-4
CASSQGGPGRGEKLFF
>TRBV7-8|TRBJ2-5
CASSLGRLAGGVDQYF
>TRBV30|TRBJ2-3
CAWVTAGGTDTQYF
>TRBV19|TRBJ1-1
CASPPPGRTVTEAFF
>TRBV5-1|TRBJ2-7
CASSLRNRETEQYF
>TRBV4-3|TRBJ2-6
CASSRGESSGANVLTF
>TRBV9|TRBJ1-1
CASSDQTGRAFF
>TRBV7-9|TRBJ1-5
CASSYRADQPQHF
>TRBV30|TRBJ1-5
CAWSGGGQGQPQHF
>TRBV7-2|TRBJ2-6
CASSLDGGASGANVLTF
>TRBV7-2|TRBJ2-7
CASSWDRSGEQYF
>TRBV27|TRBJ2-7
CASSFNRDYYEQYF
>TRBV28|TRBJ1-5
CASSPPPGQGANQPQHF
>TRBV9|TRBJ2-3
CASSVGTGNTDTQYF
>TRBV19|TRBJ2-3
CASRISGDTQYF
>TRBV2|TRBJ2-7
CASSTQAYEQYF
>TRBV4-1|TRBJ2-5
CASSQGRGRWETQYF
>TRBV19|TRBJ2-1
CASSAGGVVNEQFF
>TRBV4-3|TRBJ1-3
CASSQRPPDSGNTIYF
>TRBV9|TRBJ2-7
CASSPSGAPHYEQYF
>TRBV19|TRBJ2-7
CASTPAGVSGSTYEQYF
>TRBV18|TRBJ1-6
CASSPGLANSPLHF
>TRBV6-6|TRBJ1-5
CASSAAGRSNQPQHF
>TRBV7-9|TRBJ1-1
CASSTLGIEAFF
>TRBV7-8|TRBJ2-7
CASSLVSQGYQQYF
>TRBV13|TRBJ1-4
CASAAANEKLFF
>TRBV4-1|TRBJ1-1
CASSQDQPGQVNTEAFF
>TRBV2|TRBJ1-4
CASSVDRVRNEKLFF
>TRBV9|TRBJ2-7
CASSGPTGEQYF
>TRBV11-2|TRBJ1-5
CASSLDPGTSQPQHF
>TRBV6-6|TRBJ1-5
CASKTGGQPQHF
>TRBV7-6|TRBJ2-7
CASSPGVAGGAYEQYF
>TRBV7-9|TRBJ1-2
CASRTVTYGYTF
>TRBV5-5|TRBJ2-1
CASSLTSGRYEQFF
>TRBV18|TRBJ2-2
CASSPTGTGLTGELFF
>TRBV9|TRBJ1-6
CASSVGDTYNSPLHF
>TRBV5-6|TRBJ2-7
CASSFTGRTYEQYF
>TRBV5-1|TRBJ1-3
CASSGGQGFSGNTIYF